Each of the 6 T cell receptor beta chains below was sequenced from the same sample in a study of cytomegalovirus exposure and HLA in healthy donors. The PCR ran on 60 Vbeta and 13 Jbeta primers. This table comes from immunoSEQ multiplex PCR, and its TCRdb copy is limited to in-frame clones, with some not included. The sample consists of about 190,000 clones, roughly 80% of them appearing once. Specimen: PBMCs. Every receptor here comes from a woman under 30 in good health and CMV-seronegative.

The rearrangement uses TRBV15 and TRBJ1-1; weak D call: TRBD1 (6 bases). Trimming left V 5 bases short and J 5 bases short, with 12 bases between. Germline-derived CDR1 and CDR2 are LNHNV and YYDKDF (reference sequence). The CDR3 is made up of 13 amino acids. CDR3 sequence: CATSGDKGTEAFF. For the CDR3, the DNA is TGTGCCACCAGCGGGGACAAGGGGACTGAAGCTTTCTTT.

The chain combines TRBV7-9 with TRBJ2-5; tentative D call: TRBD1 (6 bases). The V end lost 6 bases, the J end lost 1 base, and 15 bases lay between the germline ends. Germline V lookup: CDR1 SEHNR, CDR2 FQNEAQ (reference sequence). This CDR3 contains 15 residues. This chain's CDR3 is CASSISGQFQETQYF. The CDR3 nucleotides are TGTGCCAGCAGTATTAGTGGACAGTTCCAAGAGACCCAGTACTTC.

The chain recombines TRBV9 with TRBJ1-2, with D possibly being TRBD1 (5 bases). Trimming removed 0 bases at V and 4 bases at J, with 10 bases between. The CDR3 spans 14 residues. Germline V gene data show CDR1 as SGDLS and CDR2 as YYNGEE. CDR3 in DNA: TGTGCCAGCAGCGTAGAGCGGGGACTCTATGGCTACACCTTC. Translation gives CASSVERGLYGYTF.

The V gene is TRBV7-9, the J gene TRBJ1-2; D might be TRBD1 (5 bases). The CDR3 contains 16 residues. Per the germline V gene, CDR1 is SEHNR and CDR2 is FQNEAQ (reference sequence). Trimming removed 5 bases from V and 3 bases from J, with 19 bases in between. The chain's CDR3 is CASSLSGLRWDYGYTF. The CDR3 nucleotides are TGTGCCAGCAGCCTATCGGGACTCCGGTGGGACTATGGCTACACCTTC.

The rearrangement joins TRBV15 to TRBJ1-1; 9 bases align to TRBD1. Trimming removed 7 bases from V and 6 bases from J; junction bases left unmatched: 12. The V gene's germline CDR1 is LNHNV and CDR2 YYDKDF (reference sequence). This CDR3 region has 15 residues. CDR3 region: CATKQGALFSSEAFF. In nucleotides, the CDR3 is TGTGCCACCAAACAGGGGGCTCTTTTCAGTTCTGAAGCTTTCTTT. Using reference TRBV15 and TRBJ1-1 for the parts outside the CDR3, the full variable domain is DAMVIQNPRYQVTQFGKPVTLSCSQTLNHNVMYWYQQKSSQAPKLLFHYYDKDFNNEADTPDNFQSRRPNTSFCFLDIRSPGLGDTAMYLCATKQGALFSSEAFFGQGTRLTVV.

The V call is TRBV27, the J call TRBJ1-1; TRBD1 aligns across 7 bases. The CDR3 extends over 16 amino acids. J was trimmed by 2 bases and V by 6 bases; bases with no gene match: 12. Germline V gives CDR1 MNHEY, CDR2 SMNVEV (reference sequence). The CDR3 sequence: CASRLGGTEDNTEAFF. The DNA for the CDR3 is TGTGCCAGCAGACTTGGTGGGACAGAAGATAACACTGAAGCTTTCTTT.